Each of the 32 T cell receptor beta chains below was sequenced from the same sample in a study of cytomegalovirus exposure and HLA in healthy donors. Primers: 60 Vbeta forward and 13 Jbeta reverse. Sequencing used immunoSEQ multiplex PCR; TCRdb keeps in-frame clones, though not all of them. The repertoire holds around 180,000 clones, around 80% seen once, with more than 0.4% in the top ten. The specimen was PBMCs. These TCRs come from a woman between 45 and 65 years old in good health and CMV-seronegative.

This clone has only one observation. As DNA, the CDR3 is TGTGCCAGCAGTTTATCCGGACTAACAGAGCAGTTCTTC. As protein: CASSLSGLTEQFF. V is TRBV27 and J is TRBJ2-1, with TRBD2 as a possible D gene (6 bases). Trimming pared 0 bases from V and 10 bases from J, leaving 10 bases between. In germline, CDR1 is MNHEY, CDR2 SMNVEV (reference sequence). CDR3 size: 13 residues.

In its sample, this clone was seen a few times. The chain carries TRBV29-1 and TRBJ1-5; the match to TRBD1 covers 10 bases. Trimming cost V 6 bases and J 3 bases; bases outside gene matches: 5. CDR1 and CDR2 from the germline V gene are SQVTM and ANQGSEA. The CDR3 runs to 14 residues. In DNA, the CDR3 is TGCAGCGTCCGGGACAGGGGTTCCAATCAGCCCCAGCATTTT. It specifies CSVRDRGSNQPQHF.

This clone was detected only once. The chain couples TRBV7-9 to TRBJ2-1; unclear D gene. Germline V lookup: CDR1 SEHNR, CDR2 FQNEAQ (reference sequence). The CDR3 has 15 amino acids. The germline V and J ends were trimmed by 6 bases and 3 bases, with 15 bases remaining between them. CDR3 loop: CASRHHYGDYNEQFF. The CDR3 nucleotides are TGTGCCAGCAGACACCATTACGGAGACTACAATGAGCAGTTCTTC.

The chain carries TRBV11-2 and TRBJ1-5, with a weak D call TRBD1 (5 bases). With 0 bases removed from V and 9 bases from J, the gap between germline ends came to 15 bases. Germline-derived CDR1 and CDR2 are SGHAT and FQNNGV. This CDR3 contains 15 residues. In nucleotides, the CDR3 is TGTGCCAGCAGCTTAGATTTCGGGGGAGGGCGGCCCCAGCATTTT. Amino acids: CASSLDFGGGRPQHF.

J is TRBJ2-7 and V is TRBV5-4, with 10 bases aligning to TRBD2. Germline CDR1 reads SGHNT; CDR2 reads YYREEE (reference sequence). V lost 4 bases to trimming and J lost 6 bases; unmatched junction nucleotides: 13. The CDR3 extends over 16 amino acids. The CDR3 spells CASSTRTSGPLVEQYF. The CDR3 DNA reads as TGTGCCAGCAGCACCCGGACTAGCGGCCCCCTGGTCGAGCAGTACTTC.

The V call is TRBV10-1, the J call TRBJ1-3, with unresolved D. This CDR3 is 15 amino acids long. CDR1 and CDR2 from the germline V gene are WNHNN and SYGVQD (reference sequence). Trimming left V 6 bases short and J 0 bases short, with 12 bases between. The CDR3 DNA reads as TGCGCCAGCAGCCCGACGGGAAGCTCTGGAAACACCATATATTTT. As protein: CASSPTGSSGNTIYF.

V is TRBV29-1 and J is TRBJ2-7; 9 bases are shared with TRBD1. CDR3 size: 13 residues. The junction had 8 bases not matched to a gene; V was cut back by 4 bases and J by 7 bases. Germline lookup yields CDR1 SQVTM and CDR2 ANQGSEA. CDR3 protein: CSVGLKTGGEQYF. CDR3 nucleotide sequence: TGCAGCGTTGGGCTGAAGACAGGGGGAGAGCAGTACTTC.

Only one count was recorded for this clone. This rearrangement joins TRBV15 to TRBJ2-1, with TRBD2 matching 7 bases. The CDR3 contains 16 residues. With 2 bases clipped from V and 0 bases from J, the junction kept 4 bases outside the gene matches. CDR1 and CDR2 (germline): LNHNV, YYDKDF (reference sequence). This chain's CDR3 is CATSRTSVSSYNEQFF. Here the CDR3 DNA reads TGTGCCACCAGCAGAACTAGCGTGAGCTCCTACAATGAGCAGTTCTTC. Drawing the rest from reference TRBV15 and TRBJ2-1, the complete variable domain is DAMVIQNPRYQVTQFGKPVTLSCSQTLNHNVMYWYQQKSSQAPKLLFHYYDKDFNNEADTPDNFQSRRPNTSFCFLDIRSPGLGDTAMYLCATSRTSVSSYNEQFFGPGTRLTVL.

The J gene is TRBJ2-1, the V gene TRBV5-6; the match to TRBD2 covers 13 bases. J gave up 9 bases and V 4 bases, and 4 bases lay outside the gene matches. Germline CDR1 is SGHDT and CDR2 is YYEEEE. CDR3 size: 14 residues. This CDR3 reads CASSPTSGGAEQFF. The CDR3 DNA reads as TGTGCCAGCAGCCCTACTAGCGGGGGGGCTGAGCAGTTCTTC. The full variable domain, its missing parts supplied by reference TRBV5-6 and TRBJ2-1, is DAGVTQSPTHLIKTRGQQVTLRCSPKSGHDTVSWYQQALGQGPQFIFQYYEEEERQRGNFPDRFSGHQFPNYSSELNVNALLLGDSALYLCASSPTSGGAEQFFGPGTRLTVL.

This chain links TRBV9 with TRBJ1-1, with TRBD1 matching 10 bases. The CDR3 contains 17 residues. With V trimmed by 4 bases and J by 6 bases, 15 bases remained unmatched. The germline gives CDR1 SGDLS, CDR2 YYNGEE. In DNA form, the CDR3 reads TGTGCCAGCAGCAGGGACAGGGGAGTTGGGGAGTGGGCTGAAGCTTTCTTT. Encoded protein: CASSRDRGVGEWAEAFF.

The CDR3 sequence is CASMTSGEGQTQYF. The DNA for the CDR3 is TGCGCCAGCATGACGAGCGGGGAGGGGCAAACCCAGTACTTC. This sequence joins TRBV10-2 and TRBJ2-5; 7 positions agree with TRBD2. The J segment lost 8 bases and the V segment lost 7 bases, leaving 13 bases of the junction unmatched. This CDR3 is 14 amino acids long. Looked up from germline, CDR1 is WSHSY and CDR2 is SAAADI.

The chain is built from TRBV28 and TRBJ1-2; D is possibly TRBD1 (6 bases). Germline V CDR1 and CDR2: MDHEN, SYDVKM. The CDR3 loop spans 15 amino acids. Trimming pared 5 bases from V and 8 bases from J, leaving 21 bases between. The CDR3, as DNA: TGTGCCAGCAGTCCGTCCCTCAGGGGTAAAGGGGGCTACACCTTC. Translated: CASSPSLRGKGGYTF.

The chain combines TRBV11-2 with TRBJ2-7; TRBD2 aligns across 13 bases. The CDR3 covers 14 residues. Germline V gives CDR1 SGHAT, CDR2 FQNNGV. With 0 bases clipped from V and 11 bases from J, the junction kept 4 bases outside the gene matches. CDR3 loop: CASSLDLTSGREYF. CDR3 DNA sequence: TGTGCCAGCAGCTTAGATCTTACTAGCGGGAGGGAGTACTTC.

The genes are TRBV7-3 and TRBJ1-1; TRBD1 is a possible D gene (5 bases). Per germline, CDR1 SGHTA and CDR2 FQGTGA. V lost 8 bases, J lost 0 bases, and 16 bases lay in between. The CDR3 runs 15 residues. CDR3 DNA sequence: TGTGCCAGCCGGGAGGGTGGGGCGGTGAACACTGAAGCTTTCTTT. This gives the protein CASREGGAVNTEAFF.

The chain recombines TRBV2 with TRBJ1-2, with a tentative D call TRBD1 (6 bases). V lost 3 bases to trimming and J lost 4 bases, with 15 bases between them. The CDR3 runs 15 residues. In germline, CDR1 is SNHLY, CDR2 FYNNEI. The CDR3 is CASSEWGPITYGYTF. The DNA of the CDR3 is TGTGCCAGCAGTGAGTGGGGGCCCATTACCTATGGCTACACCTTC.

The rearrangement uses TRBV6-5 and TRBJ2-1; 9 nucleotides agree with TRBD2. The V segment lost 7 bases and the J segment 4 bases; nucleotides outside the gene matches: 5. Germline V gives CDR1 MNHEY, CDR2 SVGAGI. CDR3 length: 14 residues. The CDR3 spells CASTAGGGYNEQFF. The CDR3 DNA is TGTGCCAGCACAGCGGGGGGTGGTTACAATGAGCAGTTCTTC.

This clone was picked up a small number of times. The J gene is TRBJ1-1, the V gene TRBV5-4; a possible D gene is TRBD1 (6 bases). Per the germline V gene, CDR1 is SGHNT and CDR2 is YYREEE (reference sequence). Trimming took off 4 bases at V and 4 bases at J, with 11 bases between the two ends. CDR3 length: 13 residues. The CDR3 loop reads CASSPVGGTEAFF. As DNA, the CDR3 is TGTGCCAGCAGCCCGGTAGGGGGCACTGAAGCTTTCTTT.

This clone was seen a handful of times. V gene TRBV7-8 combines with J gene TRBJ2-5; tentatively, D is TRBD1 (6 bases). Between the trimmed V and J ends, which lost 1 base and 9 bases, there was a span of 21 bases. Germline V gene lookup returns CDR1 SGHVS and CDR2 FQNEAQ. The CDR3 has 16 amino acids. This CDR3 reads CASSLVNRAIQSAQYF. The CDR3 nucleotides are TGTGCCAGCAGCTTAGTAAACAGGGCAATTCAATCGGCCCAGTACTTC.

This clone appeared a single time. The rearrangement links TRBV28 to TRBJ1-5; tentatively, D is TRBD1 (6 bases). Germline lookup yields CDR1 MDHEN and CDR2 SYDVKM. V gave up 5 bases and J gave up 2 bases, with 19 bases separating them. The CDR3 loop spans 17 amino acids. CDR3 sequence: CASSPIGGGAGNQPQHF. The CDR3 region has the DNA TGTGCCAGCAGTCCCATAGGGGGAGGGGCAGGCAATCAGCCCCAGCATTTT.

The V and J genes are TRBV10-1 and TRBJ2-1, with 9 bases that match TRBD2. The trim removed 8 bases at V and 7 bases at J, leaving 6 bases unmatched. The CDR3 covers 13 residues. CDR1 WNHNN and CDR2 SYGVQD come from the germline V gene (reference sequence). The CDR3 region is CASSAAGGNEQFF. CDR3 sequence (DNA): TGCGCCAGCTCTGCGGCGGGAGGGAATGAGCAGTTCTTC.

This sequence joins TRBV10-3 and TRBJ2-2, with 10 bases lining up with TRBD1. CDR1 is ENHRY, CDR2 SYGVKD, per germline. J gave up 9 bases and V 7 bases, and 17 bases lay outside the gene matches. This CDR3 has 17 amino acids. The CDR3 DNA is TGTGCCATCAACCCCGGGACAGGGGATTCTCGAAGAAGGGAGCTGTTTTTT. Translating gives CAINPGTGDSRRRELFF.

This clone was detected once. The rearrangement joins TRBV28 to TRBJ1-1; D is uncertain. Germline V CDR1 and CDR2: MDHEN, SYDVKM. With 6 bases removed from V and 1 base from J, the gap between germline ends came to 6 bases. This CDR3 is built from 12 residues. CDR3 sequence reads: CASRRGNTEAFF. The CDR3 bases are TGTGCCAGCAGACGGGGGAACACTGAAGCTTTCTTT.

V is TRBV7-8 and J is TRBJ2-3; TRBD1 matches 8 bases. The CDR3 sequence is 16 residues long. Trimming removed 4 bases from V and 1 base from J; junction bases left unmatched: 7. CDR1 and CDR2 (germline): SGHVS, FQNEAQ. CDR3 sequence (DNA): TGTGCCAGCAGCTCTTCCGGGACAGGCCGCACAGATACGCAGTATTTT. This encodes CASSSSGTGRTDTQYF.

The chain couples TRBV9 to TRBJ1-2; TRBD1 matches 7 bases. From germline, CDR1 is SGDLS and CDR2 YYNGEE. CDR3 length equals 14 residues. V gave up 6 bases and J gave up 4 bases; unmatched junction bases: 9. The CDR3 DNA is TGTGCCAGCACCGAGGGGACAGTTGGCTATGGCTACACCTTC. Translated: CASTEGTVGYGYTF.

The chain combines TRBV30 with TRBJ2-2; TRBD2 matches 8 bases. After removal of 7 bases from V and 4 bases from J, the junction contained 11 bases not matched to a gene. The germline CDR1 and CDR2 sequences are GTSNPN and SVGIG (reference sequence). The length of the CDR3 is 15 residues. The CDR3 nucleotides are TGTGCCTTGGACGGGGCGGGAGGTCTCACCGGGGAGCTGTTTTTT. Translated: CALDGAGGLTGELFF. Variable domain in full (rest from reference TRBV30 and TRBJ2-2): SQTIHQWPATLVQPVGSPLSLECTVEGTSNPNLYWYRQAAGRGLQLLFYSVGIGQISSEVPQNLSASRPQDRQFILSSKKLLLSDSGFYLCALDGAGGLTGELFFGEGSRLTVL.

This clone was picked up a small number of times. The gene calls are TRBV4-1 and TRBJ1-1; 8 positions match TRBD1. The CDR3 contains 14 residues. Germline CDR1 and CDR2: MGHRA and YSYEKL. The junction had 1 base not matched to a gene; V was cut back by 4 bases and J by 0 bases. CDR3 bases: TGCGCCAGCAGCCTGGGACAGGTGAACACTGAAGCTTTCTTT. Encoded protein: CASSLGQVNTEAFF.

The chain couples TRBV5-1 to TRBJ1-4; a possible D gene is TRBD1 (6 bases). V dropped 2 bases and J dropped 5 bases, with 10 bases sitting between them. Germline lookup yields CDR1 SGHRS and CDR2 YFSETQ. The CDR3 is 14 amino acids. The CDR3 nucleotides are TGCGCCAGCAGCTTATCAGGGGCCAATGAAAAACTGTTTTTT. Protein sequence: CASSLSGANEKLFF.

The genes are TRBV2 and TRBJ2-7; possible D gene TRBD1, 6 bases. Between the trimmed V and J ends, which lost 3 bases and 3 bases, there was a span of 9 bases. The germline V gene encodes CDR1 SNHLY and CDR2 FYNNEI. This CDR3 has 13 residues. This CDR3 reads CASSEPRGYEQYF. The CDR3 DNA sequence: TGTGCCAGCAGTGAGCCCAGGGGCTACGAGCAGTACTTC.

The genes are TRBV28 and TRBJ2-1, with 9 bases matching TRBD2. The V segment lost 3 bases and the J segment 7 bases; nucleotides outside the gene matches: 7. The germline CDR1 and CDR2 sequences are MDHEN and SYDVKM. The CDR3 length is 15 residues. The chain's CDR3 is CASSFGSGGWNEQFF. CDR3 DNA: TGTGCCAGCAGTTTCGGTAGCGGGGGTTGGAATGAGCAGTTCTTC.

The chain links TRBV5-4 to TRBJ2-5; D unresolved. The DNA matches TRBJ2-7 better at its end, which makes the J call doubtful. The CDR3 sequence is 12 residues long. The germline gives CDR1 SGHNT, CDR2 YYREEE (reference sequence). CDR3 sequence: CASSLDRYEQYF. The DNA for the CDR3 is TGTGCCAGCAGCTTGGACAGATACGAGCAGTACTTC.

This clone appeared a single time. The rearrangement joins TRBV27 to TRBJ2-5, with a tentative D call TRBD2 (6 bases). The tail of the sequence fits TRBJ2-7 better, so the J call may be wrong. The CDR3 runs to 13 residues. Germline V gene lookup returns CDR1 MNHEY and CDR2 SMNVEV (reference sequence). CDR3 nucleotides: TGTGCCACCCCCGGAGGGTTGGGTAACGAGCAGTACTTC. Translation gives CATPGGLGNEQYF.

The V gene is TRBV11-2, the J gene TRBJ2-5; possibly TRBD2 for D (6 bases). The V end was cut by 5 bases, the J end by 4 bases, with 11 bases between. The V gene's germline CDR1 is SGHAT and CDR2 FQNNGV. CDR3 length: 13 amino acids. The CDR3 DNA is TGTGCCAGCAGCCTGGGGGGTAGAGAGACCCAGTACTTC. It translates to CASSLGGRETQYF. Filled out from reference TRBV11-2 and TRBJ2-5, the complete variable domain reads EAGVAQSPRYKIIEKRQSVAFWCNPISGHATLYWYQQILGQGPKLLIQFQNNGVVDDSQLPKDRFSAERLKGVDSTLKIQPAKLEDSAVYLCASSLGGRETQYFGPGTRLLVL.